The present TCR beta chain was sequenced within a study of T cell responses to AZD1222 COVID-19 vaccine. The protocol was immunoSEQ multiplex PCR, while the TCRdb copy is restricted to in-frame clones and leaves out a portion. The sample holds 90,000 to 120,000 clones, around 94% seen once. Comments on this clone: Antigen: not known.

Points from the study as a whole: Seropositive AZD1222 recipients at baseline numbered only five or six. The study sampled repertoires only after the peak T cell response. Clonal diversity may have been underestimated in mostly white British donors.

Germline loops: CDR1 SGDLS, CDR2 YYNGEE. CDR3 length: 14 residues. Trimming stripped 2 bases from V and 0 bases from J, with 5 bases between. The source of this sequence is an adult in good health. The starting material was peripheral blood, obtained on day 0 of AZD1222 vaccination. The V gene is TRBV9, the J gene TRBJ2-2; no clear D. In DNA, the CDR3 is TGTGCCAGCAGCGTTGAAGCGAACACCGGGGAGCTGTTTTTT. As protein: CASSVEANTGELFF.